The source of this T cell receptor beta chain is a study of blood T cell repertoires in COVID-19. Overall study context: Material from acute and convalescent COVID-19 was sourced from the United States, Italy and Spain. The analysed material was cDNA or gDNA that came from T cells, B-cell-depleted T cells, or PBMCs.

With 7 bases removed from V and 1 base from J, the gap between germline ends came to 16 bases. Germline CDR1 reads LNHDA; CDR2 reads SQIVND (reference sequence). The CDR3 sequence is 15 residues long. As originally analysed: Using reference gene primer amplification, nucleated cell counts were estimated. Generated by immunoSEQ multiplex PCR, the TCRdb table keeps only in-frame clones and is missing some. D and trimming come from the DNA, and the V and J calls and clone size come from that table. The sample comprises roughly 230,000 clones, approximately 84% of which are singletons, and approximately 4.8% rests with the top ten.

Sequenced material: peripheral blood. The genes are TRBV19 and TRBJ1-1, with a weak D call TRBD1 (6 bases). This sequence was found in a man between 50 and 59 years old with active or convalescent COVID-19. The CDR3 loop is CASTTLGHSNTEAFF. The CDR3, as DNA: TGTGCCAGTACGACATTGGGACACTCGAACACTGAAGCTTTCTTT. The whole variable domain, remainder taken from reference TRBV19 and TRBJ1-1, is DGGITQSPKYLFRKEGQNVTLSCEQNLNHDAMYWYRQDPGQGLRLIYYSQIVNDFQKGDIAEGYSVSREKKESFPLTVTSAQKNPTAFYLCASTTLGHSNTEAFFGQGTRLTVV.